A selection of T cell receptor beta chains follows, all from one sample in a study of OX40 agonist ivuxolimab in advanced cancers. Generated by immunoSEQ multiplex PCR, the TCRdb table keeps only in-frame clones and is missing some. The sample lists some 80,000 clones, 85% to 90% occurring once. The sample here was CD4+ or CD8+ T cells sorted from blood, taken in a trial of the OX40 agonist ivuxolimab. The receptors were gathered from an adult with an advanced solid tumor such as melanoma, head and neck, liver or kidney cancer. The CDR3 runs from the conserved cysteine through the conserved F or W. D genes are given only for firm matches. Clone size is given for some rows only: seen once, a few or many times, or a class if the clone is expanded.

TRBV5-5	TRBJ2-3	-	-	CASSLDGPRDTQYF	TGTGCCAGCAGCTTGGACGGACCTCGGGATACGCAGTATTTT
TRBV4-1	TRBJ1-2	-	-	CASSQVAGVTGYGYTF	TGCGCCAGCAGCCAAGTTGCCGGAGTAACGGGCTATGGCTACACCTTC
TRBV7-8	TRBJ2-7	TRBD2	once	CASSLASLAETLSYEQYF	TGTGCCAGCAGCTTAGCATCGCTAGCGGAAACTCTCTCCTACGAGCAGTACTTC
TRBV5-6	TRBJ1-3	-	-	CASSLSAGNTIYF	TGTGCCAGCAGCTTGTCAGCGGGAAACACCATATATTTT
TRBV15	TRBJ2-1	-	-	CAAGQEKYNEQFF	TGTGCCGCGGGGCAAGAAAAATACAATGAGCAGTTCTTC
TRBV5-1	TRBJ1-4	-	once	CASSGVGATNEKLFF	TGCGCCAGCAGCGGGGTGGGGGCAACTAATGAAAAACTGTTTTTT
TRBV18	TRBJ1-1	-	-	CASSLPNTEAFF	TGTGCCAGCTCACTTCCGAACACTGAAGCTTTCTTT
TRBV6-1	TRBJ1-6	-	-	CASSDPRTDSPLHF	TGTGCCAGCAGTGACCCCCGAACAGATTCACCCCTCCACTTT
TRBV2	TRBJ2-1	TRBD2	-	CASCAAGGISEQFF	TGTGCCAGCTGCGCGGCGGGAGGTATCAGTGAGCAGTTCTTC
TRBV5-1	TRBJ2-6	-	-	CASSLVIYPYSGANVLTF	TGCGCCAGCAGCTTGGTTATATATCCTTACTCTGGGGCCAACGTCCTGACTTTC
TRBV13	TRBJ1-4	-	-	CASSLDRDKPEKLFF	TGTGCCAGCAGCCTAGACCGGGACAAACCCGAAAAACTGTTTTTT
TRBV10-2	TRBJ1-2	-	-	CASSTYREYGYTF	TGCGCCAGCAGTACTTACAGGGAATACGGCTACACCTTC
TRBV6-6	TRBJ1-2	-	-	CASGARGRGEDGYTF	TGTGCCAGCGGGGCTCGAGGCAGGGGTGAGGACGGCTACACCTTC
TRBV4-1	TRBJ2-4	-	-	CASSPWDTTAKNIQYF	TGCGCCAGCAGCCCTTGGGACACCACGGCCAAAAACATTCAGTACTTC
TRBV14	TRBJ2-1	-	-	CASSRQRTLAYNEQFF	TGTGCCAGCAGCCGGCAACGGACGTTAGCCTACAATGAGCAGTTCTTC
TRBV11-2	TRBJ2-2	-	-	CASSQSPGTNTGELFF	TGTGCCAGCAGCCAGAGCCCGGGCACCAACACCGGGGAGCTGTTTTTT
TRBV6-4	TRBJ2-1	TRBD1	-	CASSYMTGYEQFF	TGTGCCAGCAGTTATATGACAGGGTATGAGCAGTTCTTC
TRBV29-1	TRBJ1-1	-	-	CSVRGTVMNTEAFF	TGCAGCGTTCGGGGGACCGTCATGAACACTGAAGCTTTCTTT
TRBV5-4	TRBJ2-3	-	-	CASSSPLDADTQYF	TGTGCCAGCAGCTCCCCTTTAGACGCAGATACGCAGTATTTT
TRBV2	TRBJ1-5	TRBD1	-	CASKLGNTLDRAVQPQHF	TGTGCCAGCAAGTTGGGGAATACACTCGACAGGGCGGTTCAGCCCCAGCATTTT
TRBV5-1	TRBJ2-7	-	few	CASSLEVPTDEQYF	TGCGCCAGCAGCTTGGAGGTACCCACGGACGAGCAGTACTTC
TRBV10-3	TRBJ1-4	TRBD1	once	CAISPGTGQVEKLFF	TGTGCCATCAGCCCCGGGACAGGCCAAGTAGAAAAACTGTTTTTT
TRBV7-7	TRBJ2-2	-	-	CASARESTGELFF	TGTGCTAGCGCGCGGGAATCGACCGGGGAGCTGTTTTTT